This TCR beta chain was recovered during a study of technical replicates of blood from a handful of donors. Some clones are missing from TCRdb's copy, which holds only in-frame ones; the method was immunoSEQ multiplex PCR. This table holds more than 70,000 clones, around nine tenths found once. Per germline, CDR1 SGHRS and CDR2 YFSETQ. CDR3 length equals 16 residues. V lost 4 bases, J lost 6 bases, and 20 bases lay in between. V usage is TRBV5-1 and J usage is TRBJ2-1; a possible D gene is TRBD1 (6 bases). The origin of this receptor is a human donor in good health. The sequencing input was T cells isolated from PBMCs. The CDR3 region has the DNA TGCGCCAGCAGCCCCGGACAGACCGGGTGGGGCAATGAGCAGTTCTTC. It yields the protein CASSPGQTGWGNEQFF.